This T cell receptor beta chain was sequenced during a study of cytotoxic CD8 clonotypes in ibrutinib-treated CLL. Study background: On average, fewer than 95,000 productive rearrangements and around 260,000 productive templates per sample.

CDR3 length: 17 amino acids. V shed 1 base, J shed 0 bases, and the junction held 5 bases outside the gene matches. Germline V gene data show CDR1 as SGHRS and CDR2 as YFSETQ. Libraries were prepared by immunoSEQ multiplex PCR; TCRdb keeps only in-frame clonotypes and omits some of them. The profile shows approximately 320,000 clones, about 61% of them singletons. This clone was counted a single time. The rearrangement uses TRBV5-1 and TRBJ2-2, with 8 bases that match TRBD1. This clonotype was sampled from a human donor with chronic lymphocytic leukemia. Source: PBMCs, taken after 36 months of ibrutinib treatment. The CDR3 DNA is TGCGCCAGCAGCTTGTTGTCACAGGGGGCGAACACCGGGGAGCTGTTTTTT. Translation: CASSLLSQGANTGELFF.